A single sample is the source of the 22 T cell receptor beta chains below, sequenced in a study of regulatory T cells in long-lasting Graves disease (dated by TCRdb to the early 2020s). The sample's time point, from its label and the paper: persistent/refractory GD, antithyroid drugs over 5 years with positive TRAb. For both TCR sequencing and RNA sequencing, RNA was extracted from PBMCs in TRIzol. Library method: multiplex PCR. The data were produced on an Illumina HiSeq 4000. TCR beta libraries were built with iRepertoire HTBI primers and Arm-PCR amplification of CDR3 regions. TCRdb reanalyzed the raw reads on its own, using fastp at Q25 for trimming and MiXCR for clone calling, and kept in-frame beta chains. Merged by CDR3 protein, the rows form single entries marked with the most common genes and DNA. The sample contains about 470,000 distinct CDR3 sequences, 20% to 25% of them found a single time. The top ten clones comprise less than 9% of the sample.

The sequencing used peripheral blood mononuclear cells (PBMCs), collected when the disease was refractory, from a patient treated with antithyroid drugs. Receptors originate from a female donor with Graves disease.

V and J are TRBV28 and TRBJ2-3; no clear D gene. The CDR3 is made up of 15 amino acids. In germline, CDR1 is MDHEN, CDR2 SYDVKM. V lost 5 bases, J lost 1 base, and 13 bases lay in between. The CDR3 sequence: CASSPLFLGTDTQYF. In nucleotides, the CDR3 is TGTGCCAGCAGTCCACTATTCCTAGGCACAGATACGCAGTATTTT. The full variable domain, rest sourced from reference TRBV28 and TRBJ2-3, is DVKVTQSSRYLVKRTGEKVFLECVQDMDHENMFWYRQDPGLGLRLIYFSYDVKMKEKGDIPEGYSVSREKKERFSLILESASTNQTSMYLCASSPLFLGTDTQYFGPGTRLTVL.

This clonotype was counted ten times or more. This sequence joins TRBV12-3 or TRBV12-4 and TRBJ1-1; 7 bases align to TRBD1. The CDR3 runs to 13 residues. Trimming at V came to 10 bases and at J to 0 bases, leaving 5 bases not matched to a gene. The CDR3 DNA reads as TGTGCCACTGGGGGACAGATGAACACTGAAGCTTTCTTT. This sequence encodes CATGGQMNTEAFF.

The chain employs TRBV2 and TRBJ2-1; TRBD2 matches 12 bases. With 6 bases clipped from V and 5 bases from J, the junction kept 5 bases outside the gene matches. The CDR3 consists of 15 residues. The germline V gene has CDR1 SNHLY and CDR2 FYNNEI. The CDR3 reads CASRRLAGANNEQFF. The CDR3 bases are TGTGCCAGCAGGAGACTAGCGGGGGCCAACAATGAGCAGTTCTTC.

This clonotype came up a few times. The chain couples TRBV30 to TRBJ1-1; TRBD1 aligns across 11 bases. Germline-derived CDR1 and CDR2 are GTSNPN and SVGIG (reference sequence). V dropped 3 bases and J dropped 11; count of bases not matched to a gene: 5. This CDR3 region has 12 residues. The CDR3 reads CAWSRTGGWAFF. The CDR3 region has the DNA TGTGCCTGGAGCCGGACAGGGGGCTGGGCTTTCTTT.

This clonotype has ten or more counts. The rearrangement uses TRBV27 and TRBJ2-5, with 9 bases identical to TRBD2. The CDR3 spans 16 residues. After removal of 5 bases from V and 5 bases from J, the junction contained 12 bases not matched to a gene. The germline V gene has CDR1 MNHEY and CDR2 SMNVEV (reference sequence). The CDR3 region has the DNA TGTGCCAGCAGTCCCCAAGGTCTAGCGGGATTCGAGACCCAGTACTTC. Translation gives CASSPQGLAGFETQYF.

The table lists this clonotype with many counts. This sequence joins TRBV28 and TRBJ1-5; a possible D gene is TRBD1 (6 bases). Germline CDR1 reads MDHEN; CDR2 reads SYDVKM. The CDR3 covers 15 residues. Trimming took off 5 bases at V and 5 bases at J, with 16 bases between the two ends. CDR3 sequence reads: CASSLYTGIHQPQHF. The CDR3, as DNA: TGTGCCAGCAGTCTCTATACAGGGATTCATCAGCCCCAGCATTTT.

The rearrangement joins TRBV3-1 to TRBJ2-1, with D uncertain. CDR3 size: 13 residues. Deletions cut 0 bases from V and 6 bases from J, with 6 bases between. Germline V gene data show CDR1 as LGHDT and CDR2 as YNNKEL (reference sequence). CDR3 in amino acids: CASSQDLINEQFF. The CDR3, as DNA: TGTGCCAGCAGCCAAGATCTGATCAATGAGCAGTTCTTC.

This clonotype was picked up a small number of times. The V gene is TRBV7-9, the J gene TRBJ1-2; a weak D match, TRBD1 (5 bases). CDR1 is SEHNR and CDR2 is FQNEAQ in the germline V gene (reference sequence). The CDR3 is 14 amino acids. V gave up 3 bases and J gave up 2 bases, with 10 bases separating them. The CDR3 loop reads CASSFWGQNYGYTF. CDR3 DNA: TGTGCCAGCAGCTTTTGGGGCCAAAACTATGGCTACACCTTC.

This clonotype was seen a few times. The V call is TRBV19, the J call TRBJ1-1; weak D call: TRBD1 (5 bases). The CDR3 is 13 amino acids. The germline gives CDR1 LNHDA, CDR2 SQIVND (reference sequence). The V end lost 8 bases, the J end lost 7 bases, and 17 bases lay between the germline ends. CDR3 nucleotide sequence: TGTGCCAGTGGGGCTGGGCACCGCGATGAAGCTTTCTTT. It is translated as CASGAGHRDEAFF.

This clonotype appeared a few times. The gene calls are TRBV5-5 and TRBJ2-4; 8 nucleotides line up with TRBD2. Germline trimming cut 4 bases from V and 8 bases from J; bases unmatched to any gene: 8. Germline lookup yields CDR1 SGHKS and CDR2 YYEKEE (reference sequence). The CDR3 has 14 residues. For the CDR3, the DNA is TGTGCCAGCAGCCAACGGACTAGCAGGGACATTCAGTACTTC. This encodes CASSQRTSRDIQYF.

The genes are TRBV27 and TRBJ1-3; tentatively, D is TRBD1 (5 bases). The germline gives CDR1 MNHEY, CDR2 SMNVEV (reference sequence). This CDR3 has 14 residues. V lost 5 bases, J lost 2 bases, and 10 bases lay in between. The CDR3 DNA follows: TGTGCCAGCAGTACTAGGGGTACTGGAAACACCATATATTTT. Amino acid sequence: CASSTRGTGNTIYF.

The J gene is TRBJ2-2, the V gene TRBV27; possibly TRBD1 for D (5 bases). Germline CDR1 and CDR2: MNHEY and SMNVEV (reference sequence). The CDR3 has 17 residues. V shed 2 bases and J shed 2 bases, with 15 bases lying between them. CDR3 residues: CASSLQGRVHNTGELFF. CDR3 coding DNA: TGTGCCAGCAGTTTACAGGGAAGGGTCCATAACACCGGGGAGCTGTTTTTT.

This clonotype was detected a few times. This chain uses TRBV10-3 with TRBJ2-7, with D possibly being TRBD1 (5 bases). Trimming stripped 1 base from V and 2 bases from J, with 15 bases between. The germline gives CDR1 ENHRY, CDR2 SYGVKD. The CDR3 totals 16 residues. The DNA for the CDR3 is TGTGCCATCAGTGAGTATGGCCCGACAGAACCCTACGAGCAGTACTTC. Residues: CAISEYGPTEPYEQYF.

This clonotype has ten or more counts. V is TRBV20-1 and J is TRBJ1-2; TRBD1 is a possible D gene (5 bases). Germline V CDR1 and CDR2: DFQATT, SNEGSKA (reference sequence). Trimming left V 6 bases short and J 5 bases short, with 16 bases between. The CDR3 is made up of 13 amino acids. CDR3 region: CSAWHSGTYGYTF. In DNA form, the CDR3 reads TGCAGTGCCTGGCACAGCGGGACTTATGGCTACACCTTC.

With respect to this clonotype: Sequence at one end of the junction differs from germline and may be a read error. The genes are TRBV29-1 and TRBJ1-1; 8 bases align to TRBD1. The CDR3 totals 18 residues. CDR1 SQVTM and CDR2 ANQGSEA come from the germline V gene. The CDR3 spells CSVEGRLPNPTGDTEAFF. The CDR3 DNA follows: TGCAGCGTTGAGGGTCGGTTACCGAATCCGACAGGGGACACTGAAGCTTTCTTC.

This clonotype has at least ten counts. The chain is built from TRBV6-5 and TRBJ1-5; D remains ambiguous. Germline CDR1 and CDR2: MNHEY and SVGAGI. V was trimmed by 2 bases and J by 3 bases, leaving 8 bases between them. This CDR3 comprises 14 residues. In DNA, the CDR3 is TGTGCCAGCAGTTACAGATTCCCCAATCAGCCCCAGCATTTT. Amino acids: CASSYRFPNQPQHF.

This clonotype occurred many times. J is TRBJ2-7 and V is TRBV27, with a weak D call TRBD2 (6 bases). V gave up 3 bases and J gave up 2 bases, with 14 bases separating them. Per germline, CDR1 MNHEY and CDR2 SMNVEV (reference sequence). The CDR3 covers 15 residues. CDR3 region: CASSFVGTDTYEQYF. The CDR3 DNA sequence: TGTGCCAGCAGTTTCGTCGGGACTGATACCTACGAGCAGTACTTC.

This clonotype has just one count. The V gene is TRBV20-1, the J gene TRBJ2-7; 8 nucleotides line up with TRBD1. V was clipped by 1 base and J by 5 bases; unmatched bases: 4. This CDR3 comprises 13 residues. Germline-derived CDR1 and CDR2 are DFQATT and SNEGSKA (reference sequence). In DNA, the CDR3 is TGCAGTGCTAGAGGACAGGGGCTACACGAGCAGTACTTC. It is translated as CSARGQGLHEQYF.

The V gene is TRBV20-1, the J gene TRBJ1-5, with D possibly TRBD1 on 5 matching bases. CDR1 and CDR2 (germline): DFQATT, SNEGSKA (reference sequence). V gave up 3 bases and J gave up 7 bases, with 16 bases separating them. There are 14 residues in the CDR3. The CDR3 nucleotides are TGCAGTGCTAGTCCTCCCGGGGGTGGGCAGCCCCAGCATTTT. This encodes CSASPPGGGQPQHF.

This clonotype was counted between two and nine times. This chain links TRBV7-2 with TRBJ2-3; TRBD2 might be the D (6 bases). The CDR3 sequence is 14 residues long. The germline V gene encodes CDR1 SGHTA and CDR2 FQGNSA. Deletions cut 4 bases from V and 5 bases from J, with 13 bases between. In nucleotides, the CDR3 is TGTGCCAGCAGCTCCGGGGATAGCGGAGATACGCAGTATTTT. It encodes CASSSGDSGDTQYF.

This clonotype was recorded many times. The rearrangement joins TRBV19 to TRBJ2-2, with D unresolved. This CDR3 region has 14 residues. V lost 2 bases and J 0 bases, leaving 4 bases between the germline ends. In germline, CDR1 is LNHDA, CDR2 SQIVND (reference sequence). CDR3 bases: TGTGCCAGTAGTATATTCTCGAACACCGGGGAGCTGTTTTTT. This sequence encodes CASSIFSNTGELFF.

This chain connects TRBV10-3 to TRBJ2-2; the match to TRBD1 covers 7 bases. The germline V gene has CDR1 ENHRY and CDR2 SYGVKD. The J segment lost 0 bases and the V segment lost 5 bases, leaving 3 bases of the junction unmatched. The CDR3 consists of 15 residues. The CDR3 nucleotides are TGTGCCATCAGTAGGCAGGGGGCGAACACCGGGGAGCTGTTTTTT. Protein: CAISRQGANTGELFF.